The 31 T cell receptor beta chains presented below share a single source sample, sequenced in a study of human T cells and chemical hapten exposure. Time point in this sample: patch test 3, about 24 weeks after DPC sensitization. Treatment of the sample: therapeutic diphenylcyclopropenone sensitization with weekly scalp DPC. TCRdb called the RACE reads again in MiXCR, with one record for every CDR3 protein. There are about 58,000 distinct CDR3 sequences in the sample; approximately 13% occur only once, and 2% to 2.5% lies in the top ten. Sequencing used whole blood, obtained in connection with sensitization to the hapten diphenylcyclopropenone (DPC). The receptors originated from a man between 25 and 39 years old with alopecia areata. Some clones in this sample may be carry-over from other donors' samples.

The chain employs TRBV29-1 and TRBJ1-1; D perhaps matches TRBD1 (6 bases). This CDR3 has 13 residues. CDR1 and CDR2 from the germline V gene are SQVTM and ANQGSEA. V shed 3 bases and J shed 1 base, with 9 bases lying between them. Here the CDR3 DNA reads TGCAGCGTTGAGAAGACAGGGAACACTGAAGCTTTCTTT. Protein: CSVEKTGNTEAFF.

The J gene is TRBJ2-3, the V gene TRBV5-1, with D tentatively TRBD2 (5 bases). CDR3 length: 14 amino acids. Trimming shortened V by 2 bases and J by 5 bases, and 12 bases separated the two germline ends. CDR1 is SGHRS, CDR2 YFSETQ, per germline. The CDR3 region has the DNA TGCGCCAGCAGCTTCACCGGCGGAGGAGATACGCAGTATTTT. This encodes CASSFTGGGDTQYF. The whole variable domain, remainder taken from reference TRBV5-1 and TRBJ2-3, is KAGVTQTPRYLIKTRGQQVTLSCSPISGHRSVSWYQQTPGQGLQFLFEYFSETQRNKGNFPGRFSGRQFSNSRSEMNVSTLELGDSALYLCASSFTGGGDTQYFGPGTRLTVL.

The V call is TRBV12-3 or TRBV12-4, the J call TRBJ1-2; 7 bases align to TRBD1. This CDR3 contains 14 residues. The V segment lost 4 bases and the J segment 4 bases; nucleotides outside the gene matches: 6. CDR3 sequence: CASSYRGRFYGYTF. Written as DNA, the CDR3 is TGTGCCAGCAGTTACAGGGGCCGCTTCTATGGCTACACCTTC.

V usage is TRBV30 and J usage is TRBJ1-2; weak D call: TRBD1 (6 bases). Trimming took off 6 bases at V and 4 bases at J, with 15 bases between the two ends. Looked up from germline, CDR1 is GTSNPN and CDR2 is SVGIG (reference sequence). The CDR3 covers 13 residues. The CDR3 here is CACKDRIGYGYTF. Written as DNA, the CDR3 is TGTGCCTGTAAAGACAGGATCGGCTATGGCTACACCTTC.

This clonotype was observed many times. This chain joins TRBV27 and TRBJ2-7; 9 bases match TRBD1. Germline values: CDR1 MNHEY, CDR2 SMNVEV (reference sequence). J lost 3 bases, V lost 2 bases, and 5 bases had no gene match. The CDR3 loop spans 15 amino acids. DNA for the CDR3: TGTGCCAGCAGTTTAACGGGACAGGGCGTCTACGAGCAGTACTTC. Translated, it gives CASSLTGQGVYEQYF.

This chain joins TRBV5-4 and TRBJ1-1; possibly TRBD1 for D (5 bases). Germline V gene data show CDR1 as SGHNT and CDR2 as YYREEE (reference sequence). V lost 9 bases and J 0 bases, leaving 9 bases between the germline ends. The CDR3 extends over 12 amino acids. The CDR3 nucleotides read TGTGCCACCAGGGATATGAACACTGAAGCTTTCTTT. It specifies CATRDMNTEAFF.

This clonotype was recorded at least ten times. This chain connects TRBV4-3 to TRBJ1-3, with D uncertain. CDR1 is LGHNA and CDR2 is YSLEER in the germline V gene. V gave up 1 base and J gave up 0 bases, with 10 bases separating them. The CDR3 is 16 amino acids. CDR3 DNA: TGCGCCAGCAGCCAAGCCCCTGTGAGCTCTGGAAACACCATATATTTT. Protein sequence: CASSQAPVSSGNTIYF.

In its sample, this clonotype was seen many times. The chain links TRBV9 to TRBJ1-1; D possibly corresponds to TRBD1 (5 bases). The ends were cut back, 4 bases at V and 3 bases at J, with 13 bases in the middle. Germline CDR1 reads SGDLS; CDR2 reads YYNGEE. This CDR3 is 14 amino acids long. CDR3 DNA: TGTGCCAGCAGCCCAGGGAGTCTTGACACTGAAGCTTTCTTT. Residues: CASSPGSLDTEAFF.

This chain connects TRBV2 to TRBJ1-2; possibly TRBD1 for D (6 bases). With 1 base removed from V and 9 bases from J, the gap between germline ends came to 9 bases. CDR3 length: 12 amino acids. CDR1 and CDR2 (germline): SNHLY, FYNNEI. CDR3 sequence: CASSEGQGSYTF. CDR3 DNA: TGTGCCAGCAGTGAAGGGCAGGGGAGCTACACCTTC. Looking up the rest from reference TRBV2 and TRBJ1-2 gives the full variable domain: EPEVTQTPSHQVTQMGQEVILRCVPISNHLYFYWYRQILGQKVEFLVSFYNNEISEKSEIFDDQFSVERPDGSNFTLKIRSTKLEDSAMYFCASSEGQGSYTFGSGTRLTVV.

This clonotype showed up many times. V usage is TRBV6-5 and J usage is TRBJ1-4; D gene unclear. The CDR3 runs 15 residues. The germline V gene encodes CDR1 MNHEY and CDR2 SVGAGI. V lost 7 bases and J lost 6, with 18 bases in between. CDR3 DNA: TGTGCCAGCAAAGACGGGATCTTAGAGTATGAAAAACTGTTTTTT. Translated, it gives CASKDGILEYEKLFF.

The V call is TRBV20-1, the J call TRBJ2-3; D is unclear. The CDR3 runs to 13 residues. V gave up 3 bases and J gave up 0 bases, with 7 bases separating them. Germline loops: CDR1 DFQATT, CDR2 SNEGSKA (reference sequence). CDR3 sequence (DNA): TGCAGTGCTAGCCCTATAAGCACAGATACGCAGTATTTT. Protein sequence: CSASPISTDTQYF.

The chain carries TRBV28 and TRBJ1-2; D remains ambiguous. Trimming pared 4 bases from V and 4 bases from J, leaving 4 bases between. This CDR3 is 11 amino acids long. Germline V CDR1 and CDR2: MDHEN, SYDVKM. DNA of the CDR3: TGTGCCAGCAGTTCCCTCTATGGCTACACCTTC. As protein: CASSSLYGYTF.

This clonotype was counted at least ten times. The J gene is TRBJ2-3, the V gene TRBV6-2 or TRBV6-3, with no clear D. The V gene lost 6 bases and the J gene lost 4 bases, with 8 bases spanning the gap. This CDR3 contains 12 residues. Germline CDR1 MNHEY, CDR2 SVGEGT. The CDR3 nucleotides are TGTGCCAGCAGCCTACGTCCAGATACGCAGTATTTT. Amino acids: CASSLRPDTQYF.

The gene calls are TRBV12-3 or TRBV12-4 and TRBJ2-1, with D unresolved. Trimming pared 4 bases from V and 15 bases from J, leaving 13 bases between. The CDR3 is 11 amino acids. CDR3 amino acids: CASSSGSPAFF. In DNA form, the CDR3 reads TGTGCCAGCAGTTCCGGATCCCCCGCGTTCTTC.

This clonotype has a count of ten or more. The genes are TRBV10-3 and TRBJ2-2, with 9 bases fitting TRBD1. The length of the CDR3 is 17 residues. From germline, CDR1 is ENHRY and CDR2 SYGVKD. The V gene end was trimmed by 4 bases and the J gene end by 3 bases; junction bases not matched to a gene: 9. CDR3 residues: CAISGNTGGGYTGELFF. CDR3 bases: TGTGCCATCAGTGGAAATACAGGGGGCGGGTACACCGGGGAGCTGTTTTTT.

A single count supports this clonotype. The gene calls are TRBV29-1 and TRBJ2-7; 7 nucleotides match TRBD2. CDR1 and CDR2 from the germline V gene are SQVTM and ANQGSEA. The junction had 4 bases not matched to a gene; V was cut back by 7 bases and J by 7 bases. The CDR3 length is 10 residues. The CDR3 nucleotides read TGCAGCGCACTAGCGCCTGAGCAGTACTTC. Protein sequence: CSALAPEQYF.

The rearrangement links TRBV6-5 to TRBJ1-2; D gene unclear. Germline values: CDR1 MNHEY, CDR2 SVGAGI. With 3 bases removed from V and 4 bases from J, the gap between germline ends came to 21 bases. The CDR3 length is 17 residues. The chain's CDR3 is CASSYWEESALAYGYTF. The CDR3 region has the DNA TGTGCCAGCAGTTATTGGGAGGAATCAGCCCTAGCCTATGGCTACACCTTC.

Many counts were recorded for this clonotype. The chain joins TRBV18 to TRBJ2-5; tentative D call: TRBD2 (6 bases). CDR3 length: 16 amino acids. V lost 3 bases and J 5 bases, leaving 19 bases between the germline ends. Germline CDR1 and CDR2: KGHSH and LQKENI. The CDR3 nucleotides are TGTGCCAGCTCACCCAGGACGGTCACGGCGGGGGAGACCCAGTACTTC. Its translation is CASSPRTVTAGETQYF.

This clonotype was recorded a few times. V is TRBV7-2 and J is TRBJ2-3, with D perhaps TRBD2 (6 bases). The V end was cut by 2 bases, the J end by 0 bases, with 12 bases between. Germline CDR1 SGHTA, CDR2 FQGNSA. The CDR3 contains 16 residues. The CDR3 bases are TGTGCCAGCAGCTTAAACGTAGCGGCTAGCACAGATACGCAGTATTTT. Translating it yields CASSLNVAASTDTQYF.

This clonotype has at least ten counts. The DNA for the CDR3 is TGTGCCAGCAGCTCCTGGGACCGCTCTAACTATGGCTACACCTTC. Encoded protein: CASSSWDRSNYGYTF. This rearrangement joins TRBV3-1 to TRBJ1-2, with D perhaps matching TRBD1 (5 bases). From germline, CDR1 is LGHDT and CDR2 YNNKEL (reference sequence). V was trimmed by 5 bases and J by 0 bases, leaving 13 bases between them. The CDR3 loop spans 15 amino acids.

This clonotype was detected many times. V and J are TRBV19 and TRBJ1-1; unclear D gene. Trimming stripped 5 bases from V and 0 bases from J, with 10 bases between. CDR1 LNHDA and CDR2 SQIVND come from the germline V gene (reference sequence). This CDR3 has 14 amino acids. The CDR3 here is CASSWSAMNTEAFF. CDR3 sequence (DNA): TGTGCCAGTAGTTGGTCAGCTATGAACACTGAAGCTTTCTTT.

This chain's CDR3 is CASSPSKATNTGELFF. CDR3 DNA sequence: TGTGCCAGCAGTCCAAGCAAAGCTACGAACACCGGGGAGCTGTTTTTT. The chain couples TRBV27 to TRBJ2-2; D remains unclear. The CDR3 runs 16 residues. Germline CDR1 reads MNHEY; CDR2 reads SMNVEV (reference sequence). Between the trimmed V and J ends, which lost 5 bases and 0 bases, there was a span of 13 bases.

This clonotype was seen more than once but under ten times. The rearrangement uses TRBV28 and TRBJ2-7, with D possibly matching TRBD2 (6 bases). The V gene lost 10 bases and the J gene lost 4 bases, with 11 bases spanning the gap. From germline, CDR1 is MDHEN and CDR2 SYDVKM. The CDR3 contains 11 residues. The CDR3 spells CATTGRYEQYF. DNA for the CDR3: TGTGCCACGACGGGGAGGTACGAGCAGTACTTC.

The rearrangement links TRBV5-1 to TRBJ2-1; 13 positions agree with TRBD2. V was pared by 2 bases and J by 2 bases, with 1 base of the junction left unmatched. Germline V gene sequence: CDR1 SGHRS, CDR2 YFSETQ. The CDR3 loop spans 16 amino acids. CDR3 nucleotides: TGCGCCAGCAGCTTCGGACTAGCGGGGGCCTACAATGAGCAGTTCTTC. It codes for CASSFGLAGAYNEQFF.

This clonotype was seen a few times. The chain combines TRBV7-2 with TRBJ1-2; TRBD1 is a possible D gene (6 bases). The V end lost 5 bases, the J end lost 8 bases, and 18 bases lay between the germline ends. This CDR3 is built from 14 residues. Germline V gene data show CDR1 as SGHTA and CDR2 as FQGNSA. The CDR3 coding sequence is TGTGCCAGCAGCGCACGCCGGGACACGCGCGGCTACACCTTC. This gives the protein CASSARRDTRGYTF.

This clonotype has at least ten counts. The CDR3 is CASSPSRAGNNEQFF. The CDR3 region has the DNA TGTGCCAGCAGCCCATCCAGGGCGGGAAACAATGAGCAGTTCTTC. The chain uses TRBV11-2 and TRBJ2-1; D is possibly TRBD2 (6 bases). This CDR3 contains 15 residues. The V gene lost 5 bases and the J gene lost 5 bases, with 16 bases spanning the gap. Germline-derived CDR1 and CDR2 are SGHAT and FQNNGV.

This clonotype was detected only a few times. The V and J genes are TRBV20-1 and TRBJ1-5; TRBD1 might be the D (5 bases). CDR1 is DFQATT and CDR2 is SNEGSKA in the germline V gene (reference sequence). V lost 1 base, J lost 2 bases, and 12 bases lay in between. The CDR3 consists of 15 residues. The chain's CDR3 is CSARGTPGGNQPQHF. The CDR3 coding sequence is TGCAGTGCTAGAGGGACCCCGGGGGGCAATCAGCCCCAGCATTTT.

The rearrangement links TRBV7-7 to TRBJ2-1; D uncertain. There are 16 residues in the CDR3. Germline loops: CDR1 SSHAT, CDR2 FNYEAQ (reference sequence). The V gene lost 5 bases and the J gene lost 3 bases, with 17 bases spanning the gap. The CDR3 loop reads CASSPSTVDGYNEQFF. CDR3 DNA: TGTGCCAGCAGCCCTAGTACGGTGGACGGCTACAATGAGCAGTTCTTC.

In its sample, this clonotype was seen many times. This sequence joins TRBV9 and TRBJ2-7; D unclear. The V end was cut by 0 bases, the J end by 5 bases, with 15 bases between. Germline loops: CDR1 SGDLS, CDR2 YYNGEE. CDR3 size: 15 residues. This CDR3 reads CASSVVGDSINEQYF. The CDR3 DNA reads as TGTGCCAGCAGCGTAGTCGGTGACTCTATCAACGAGCAGTACTTC.

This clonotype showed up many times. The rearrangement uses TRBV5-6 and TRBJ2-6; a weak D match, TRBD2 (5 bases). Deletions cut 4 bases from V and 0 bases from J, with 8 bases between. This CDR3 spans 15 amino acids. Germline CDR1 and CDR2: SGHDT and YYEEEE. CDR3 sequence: CASSPGDSGANVLTF. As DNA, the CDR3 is TGTGCCAGCAGCCCCGGGGACTCTGGGGCCAACGTCCTGACTTTC. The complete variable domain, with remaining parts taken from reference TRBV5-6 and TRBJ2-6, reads DAGVTQSPTHLIKTRGQQVTLRCSPKSGHDTVSWYQQALGQGPQFIFQYYEEEERQRGNFPDRFSGHQFPNYSSELNVNALLLGDSALYLCASSPGDSGANVLTFGAGSRLTVL.

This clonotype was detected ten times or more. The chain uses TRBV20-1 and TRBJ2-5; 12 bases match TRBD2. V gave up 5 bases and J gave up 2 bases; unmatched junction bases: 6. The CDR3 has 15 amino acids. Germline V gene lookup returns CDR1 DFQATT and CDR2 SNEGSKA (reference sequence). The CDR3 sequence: CSAFRTSGEQETQYF. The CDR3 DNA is TGCAGTGCTTTCAGGACTAGCGGGGAACAAGAGACCCAGTACTTC.